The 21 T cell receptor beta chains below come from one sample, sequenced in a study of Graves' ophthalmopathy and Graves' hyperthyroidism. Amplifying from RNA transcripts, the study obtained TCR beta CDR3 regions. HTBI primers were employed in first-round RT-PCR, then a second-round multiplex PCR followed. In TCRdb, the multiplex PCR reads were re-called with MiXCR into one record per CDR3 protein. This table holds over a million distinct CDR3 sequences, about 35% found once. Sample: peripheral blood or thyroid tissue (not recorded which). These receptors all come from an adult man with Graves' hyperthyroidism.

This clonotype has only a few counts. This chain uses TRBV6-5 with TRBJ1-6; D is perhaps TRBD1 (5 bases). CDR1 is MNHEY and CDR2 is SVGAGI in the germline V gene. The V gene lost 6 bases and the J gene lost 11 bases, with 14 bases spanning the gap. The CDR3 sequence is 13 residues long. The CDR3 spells CASRSQGITPLHF. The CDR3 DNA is TGTGCCAGCAGGAGCCAGGGTATTACACCCCTCCACTTT.

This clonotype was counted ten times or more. CDR3 region: CASRWTHQETQYF. The CDR3 nucleotides read TGTGCCAGTAGGTGGACCCACCAAGAGACCCAGTACTTC. The gene calls are TRBV19 and TRBJ2-5; D is uncertain. The germline V gene has CDR1 LNHDA and CDR2 SQIVND (reference sequence). The CDR3 covers 13 residues. The V gene lost 6 bases and the J gene lost 0 bases, with 8 bases spanning the gap.

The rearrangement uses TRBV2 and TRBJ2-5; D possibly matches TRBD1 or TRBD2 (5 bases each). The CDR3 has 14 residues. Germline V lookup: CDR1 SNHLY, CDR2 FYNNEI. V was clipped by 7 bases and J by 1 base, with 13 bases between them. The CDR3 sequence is CASKYGTVQETQYF. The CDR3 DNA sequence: TGTGCCAGCAAATATGGGACGGTCCAAGAGACCCAGTACTTC.

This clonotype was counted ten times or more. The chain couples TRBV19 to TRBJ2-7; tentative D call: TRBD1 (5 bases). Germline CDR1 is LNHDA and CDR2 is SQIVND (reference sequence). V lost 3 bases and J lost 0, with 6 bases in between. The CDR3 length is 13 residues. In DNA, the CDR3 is TGTGCCAGTAGTATTGACAGCTCCTACGAGCAGTACTTC. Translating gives CASSIDSSYEQYF.

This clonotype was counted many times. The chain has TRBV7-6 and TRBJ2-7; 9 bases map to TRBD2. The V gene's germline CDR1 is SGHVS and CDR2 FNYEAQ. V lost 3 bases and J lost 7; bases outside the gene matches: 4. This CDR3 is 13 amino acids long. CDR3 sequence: CASSFGLAREQYF. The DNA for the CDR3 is TGTGCCAGCAGCTTCGGACTAGCGCGGGAGCAGTACTTC.

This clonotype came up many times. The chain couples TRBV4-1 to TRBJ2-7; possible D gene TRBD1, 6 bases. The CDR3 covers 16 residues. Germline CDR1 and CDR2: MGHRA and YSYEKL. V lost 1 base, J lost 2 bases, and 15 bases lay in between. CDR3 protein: CASSQGGGRGTYEQYF. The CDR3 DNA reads TGCGCCAGCAGCCAAGGTGGCGGCAGGGGTACCTACGAGCAGTACTTC.

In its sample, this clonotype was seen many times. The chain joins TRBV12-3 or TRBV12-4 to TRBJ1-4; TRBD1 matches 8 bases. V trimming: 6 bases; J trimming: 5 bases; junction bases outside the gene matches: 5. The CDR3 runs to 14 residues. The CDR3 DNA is TGTGCCAGCAGGCCTACAGGGGGAAATGAAAAACTGTTTTTT. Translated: CASRPTGGNEKLFF.

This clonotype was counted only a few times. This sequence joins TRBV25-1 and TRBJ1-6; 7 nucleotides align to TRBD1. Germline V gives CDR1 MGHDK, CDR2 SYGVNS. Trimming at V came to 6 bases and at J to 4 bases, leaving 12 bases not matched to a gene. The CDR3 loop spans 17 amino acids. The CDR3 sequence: CASSRRTTGKYNSPLHF. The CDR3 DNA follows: TGTGCCAGCAGCCGCAGGACGACAGGGAAATATAATTCACCCCTCCACTTT.

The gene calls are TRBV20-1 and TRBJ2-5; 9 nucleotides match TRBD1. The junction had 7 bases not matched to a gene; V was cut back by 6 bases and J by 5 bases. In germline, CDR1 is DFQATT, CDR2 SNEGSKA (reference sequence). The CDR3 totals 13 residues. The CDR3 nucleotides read TGCAGTGCGGGACAGGGAGAGCGGGAGACCCAGTACTTC. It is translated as CSAGQGERETQYF.

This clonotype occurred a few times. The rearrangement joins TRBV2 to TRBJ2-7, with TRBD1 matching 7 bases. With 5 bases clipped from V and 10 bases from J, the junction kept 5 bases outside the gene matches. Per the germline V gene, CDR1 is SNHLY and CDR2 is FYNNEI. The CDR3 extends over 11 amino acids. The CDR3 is CASSRQGPQYF. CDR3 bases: TGTGCCAGCAGTCGACAGGGACCTCAGTACTTC.

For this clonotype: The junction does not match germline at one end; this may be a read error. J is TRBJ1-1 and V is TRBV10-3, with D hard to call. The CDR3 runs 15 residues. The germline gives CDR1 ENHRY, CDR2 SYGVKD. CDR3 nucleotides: TGTGCCAGCAGTAGAGGGCGGAGTCCAAACACTGAAGCTTTCTTT. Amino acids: CASSRGRSPNTEAFF.

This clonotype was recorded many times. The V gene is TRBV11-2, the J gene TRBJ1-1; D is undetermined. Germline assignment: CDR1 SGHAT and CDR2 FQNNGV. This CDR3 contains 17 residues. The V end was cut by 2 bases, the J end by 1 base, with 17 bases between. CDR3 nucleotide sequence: TGTGCCAGCAGCTTACGTCCATCCGGGCAGGCGAACACTGAAGCTTTCTTT. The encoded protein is CASSLRPSGQANTEAFF.

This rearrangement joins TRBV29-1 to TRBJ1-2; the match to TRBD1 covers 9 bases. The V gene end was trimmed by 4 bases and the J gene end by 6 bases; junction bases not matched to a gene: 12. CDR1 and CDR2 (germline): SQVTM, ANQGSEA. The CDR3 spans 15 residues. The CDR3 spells CSVGSGTGSPHGYTF. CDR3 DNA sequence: TGCAGCGTTGGGAGTGGGACAGGGTCTCCTCATGGCTACACCTTC.

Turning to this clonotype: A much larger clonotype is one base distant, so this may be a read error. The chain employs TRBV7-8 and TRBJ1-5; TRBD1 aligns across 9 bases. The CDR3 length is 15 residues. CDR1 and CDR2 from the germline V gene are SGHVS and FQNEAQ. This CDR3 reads CASNPGQGPNQTQHF. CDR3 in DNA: TGTGCCAGCAATCCGGGACAGGGACCAAATCAGACCCAGCATTTT.

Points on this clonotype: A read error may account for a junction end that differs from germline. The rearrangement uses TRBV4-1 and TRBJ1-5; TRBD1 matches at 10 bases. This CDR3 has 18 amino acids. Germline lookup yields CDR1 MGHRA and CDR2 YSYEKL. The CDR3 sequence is CASSQGYGDRGLNRPQHF. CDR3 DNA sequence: TGCGCCAGCAGCCAAGGGTACGGGGACAGGGGTCTAAATCGGCCCCAGCATTTT.

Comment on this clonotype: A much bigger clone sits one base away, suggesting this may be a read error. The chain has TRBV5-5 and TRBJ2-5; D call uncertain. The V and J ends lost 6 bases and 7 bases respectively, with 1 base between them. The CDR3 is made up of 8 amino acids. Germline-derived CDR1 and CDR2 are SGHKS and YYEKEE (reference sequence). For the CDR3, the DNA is TGTGCCAGCATGACCCAGTACTTC. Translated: CASMTQYF.

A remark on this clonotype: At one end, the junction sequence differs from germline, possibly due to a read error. The CDR3 protein is CASSYSSGASEQYF. CDR3 in DNA: TGTGCCAGCAGTTACTCGTCAGGGGCGAGTGAGCAGTACTTC. The chain combines TRBV10-2 with TRBJ2-7; D is perhaps TRBD1 (6 bases). The germline V gene has CDR1 WSHSY and CDR2 SAAADI. The CDR3 consists of 14 residues.

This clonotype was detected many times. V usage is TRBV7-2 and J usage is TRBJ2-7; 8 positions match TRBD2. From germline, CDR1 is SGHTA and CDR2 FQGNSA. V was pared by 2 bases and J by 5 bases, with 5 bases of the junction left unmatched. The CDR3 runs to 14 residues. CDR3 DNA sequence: TGTGCCAGCAGCTTACCCGGGAGGGCGAACGAGCAGTACTTC. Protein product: CASSLPGRANEQYF.

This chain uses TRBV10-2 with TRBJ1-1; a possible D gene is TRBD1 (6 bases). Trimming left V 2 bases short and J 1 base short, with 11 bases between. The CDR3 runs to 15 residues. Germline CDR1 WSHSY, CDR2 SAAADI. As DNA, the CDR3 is TGCGCCAGCAGTGAGCCGGGGGCAGAGAACACTGAAGCTTTCTTT. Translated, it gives CASSEPGAENTEAFF.

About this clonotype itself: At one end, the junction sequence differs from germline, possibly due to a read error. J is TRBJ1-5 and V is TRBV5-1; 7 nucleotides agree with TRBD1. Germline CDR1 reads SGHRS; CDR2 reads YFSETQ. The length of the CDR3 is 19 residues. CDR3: CASSSRGTDEPQPQETQHF. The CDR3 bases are TGTGCCAGCAGCAGCCGAGGGACAGACGAACCACAGCCACAAGAGACCCAGCATTTT.

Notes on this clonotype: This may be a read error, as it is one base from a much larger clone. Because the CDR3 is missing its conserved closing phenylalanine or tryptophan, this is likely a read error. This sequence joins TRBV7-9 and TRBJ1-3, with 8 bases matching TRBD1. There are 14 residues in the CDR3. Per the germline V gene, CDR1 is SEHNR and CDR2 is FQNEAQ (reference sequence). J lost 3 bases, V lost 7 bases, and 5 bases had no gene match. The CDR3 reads CASTPQGVGNTIYL. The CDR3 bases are TGTGCCAGCACCCCACAGGGGGTTGGAAACACCATATATCTT.